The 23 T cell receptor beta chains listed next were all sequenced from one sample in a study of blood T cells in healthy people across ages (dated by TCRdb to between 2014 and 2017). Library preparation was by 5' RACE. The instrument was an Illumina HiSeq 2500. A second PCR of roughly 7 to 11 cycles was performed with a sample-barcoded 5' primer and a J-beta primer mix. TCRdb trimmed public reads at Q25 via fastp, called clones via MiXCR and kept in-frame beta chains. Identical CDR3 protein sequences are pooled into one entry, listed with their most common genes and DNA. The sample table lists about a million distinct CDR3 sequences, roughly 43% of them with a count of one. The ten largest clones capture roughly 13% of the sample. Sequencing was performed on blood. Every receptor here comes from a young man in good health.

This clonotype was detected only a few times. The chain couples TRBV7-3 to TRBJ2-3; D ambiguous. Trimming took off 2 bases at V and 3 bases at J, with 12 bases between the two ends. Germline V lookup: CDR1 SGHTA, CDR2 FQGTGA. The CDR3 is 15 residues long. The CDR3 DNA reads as TGTGCCAGCAGCTTAGGGCTGGGAAAAACAGATACGCAGTATTTT. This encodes CASSLGLGKTDTQYF.

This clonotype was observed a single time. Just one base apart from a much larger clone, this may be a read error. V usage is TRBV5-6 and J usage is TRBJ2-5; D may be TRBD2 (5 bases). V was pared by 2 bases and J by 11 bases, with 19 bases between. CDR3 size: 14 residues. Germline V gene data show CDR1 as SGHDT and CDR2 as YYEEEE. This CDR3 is CASSFYRGANEQYF. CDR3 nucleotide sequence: TGTGCCAGCAGCTTTTATCGGGGAGCCAATGAGCAGTACTTC.

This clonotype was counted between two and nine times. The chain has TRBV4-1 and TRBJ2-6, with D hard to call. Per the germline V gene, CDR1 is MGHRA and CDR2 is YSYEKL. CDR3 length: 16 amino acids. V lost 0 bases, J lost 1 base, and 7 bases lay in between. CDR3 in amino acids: CASSQEGSSGANVLTF. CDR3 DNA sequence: TGCGCCAGCAGCCAAGAAGGCTCATCTGGGGCCAACGTCCTGACTTTC.

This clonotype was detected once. Here the CDR3 DNA reads TGTGCCAGCAGTGAGACAGGGACGGGAGAGCAGTACTTC. It yields the protein CASSETGTGEQYF. V gene TRBV6-1 combines with J gene TRBJ2-4; D might be TRBD1 (7 bases). Trimming removed 3 bases at V and 13 bases at J, with 16 bases between. The CDR3 sequence is 13 residues long. CDR1 MNHNS and CDR2 SASEGT come from the germline V gene.

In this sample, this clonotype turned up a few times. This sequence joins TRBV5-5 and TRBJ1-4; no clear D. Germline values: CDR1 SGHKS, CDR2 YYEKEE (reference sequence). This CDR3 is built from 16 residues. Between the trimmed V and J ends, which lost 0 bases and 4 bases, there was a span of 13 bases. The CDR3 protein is CASSLGVAASNEKLFF. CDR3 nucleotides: TGTGCCAGCAGCTTGGGGGTTGCAGCGAGTAATGAAAAACTGTTTTTT.

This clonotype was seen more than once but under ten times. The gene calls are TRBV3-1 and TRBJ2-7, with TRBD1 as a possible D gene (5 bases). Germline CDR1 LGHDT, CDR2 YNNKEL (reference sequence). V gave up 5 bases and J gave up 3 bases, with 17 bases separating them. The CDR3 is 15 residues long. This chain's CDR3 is CASSSGYQGFYEQYF. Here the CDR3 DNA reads TGTGCCAGCAGCTCCGGATACCAGGGCTTCTACGAGCAGTACTTC.

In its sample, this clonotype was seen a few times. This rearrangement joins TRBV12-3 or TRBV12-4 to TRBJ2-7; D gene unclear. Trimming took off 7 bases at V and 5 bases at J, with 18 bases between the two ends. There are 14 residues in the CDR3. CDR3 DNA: TGTGCCAGCACCCCGACCGTGTATGGCCACGAGCAGTACTTC. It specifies CASTPTVYGHEQYF.

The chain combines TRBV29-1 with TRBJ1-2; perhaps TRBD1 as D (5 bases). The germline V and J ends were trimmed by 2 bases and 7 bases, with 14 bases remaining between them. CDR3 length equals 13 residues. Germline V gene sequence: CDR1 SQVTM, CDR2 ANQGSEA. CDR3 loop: CSVERKGRGGYTF. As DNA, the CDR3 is TGCAGCGTTGAACGGAAGGGGCGGGGTGGCTACACCTTC. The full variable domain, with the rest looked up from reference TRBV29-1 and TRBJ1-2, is SAVISQKPSRDICQRGTSLTIQCQVDSQVTMMFWYRQQPGQSLTLIATANQGSEATYESGFVIDKFPISRPNLTFSTLTVSNMSPEDSSIYLCSVERKGRGGYTFGSGTRLTVV.

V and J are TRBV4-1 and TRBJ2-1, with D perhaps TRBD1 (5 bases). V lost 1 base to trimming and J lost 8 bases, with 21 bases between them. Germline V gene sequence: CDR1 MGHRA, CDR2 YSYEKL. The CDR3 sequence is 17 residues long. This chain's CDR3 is CASSQVIRQGPLDEQFF. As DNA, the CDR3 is TGCGCCAGCAGCCAAGTTATTCGGCAGGGTCCTCTCGATGAGCAGTTCTTC.

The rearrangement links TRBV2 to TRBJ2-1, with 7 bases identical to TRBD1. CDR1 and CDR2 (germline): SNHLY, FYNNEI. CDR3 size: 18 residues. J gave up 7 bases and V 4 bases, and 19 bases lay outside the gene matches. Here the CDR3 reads CASSVTLQTGSGLNEQFF. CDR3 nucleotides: TGTGCCAGCAGTGTAACCCTACAGACAGGGTCCGGTTTGAATGAGCAGTTCTTC.

The CDR3 here is CASSQEHTEYGYTF. The CDR3 region has the DNA TGTGCCAGCAGCCAAGAGCATACGGAGTATGGCTACACCTTC. The chain joins TRBV4-2 to TRBJ1-2; no clear D. Trimming cost V 0 bases and J 5 bases, with 10 bases left between them. The germline V gene has CDR1 LGHNA and CDR2 YNFKEQ. The CDR3 extends over 14 amino acids.

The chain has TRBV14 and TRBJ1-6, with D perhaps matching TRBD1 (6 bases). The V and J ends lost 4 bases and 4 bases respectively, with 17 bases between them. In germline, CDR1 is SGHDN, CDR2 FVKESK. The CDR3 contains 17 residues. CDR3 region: CASSPYSGAPYNSPLHF. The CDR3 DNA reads TGTGCCAGCAGCCCCTATTCGGGGGCCCCTTATAATTCACCCCTCCACTTT.

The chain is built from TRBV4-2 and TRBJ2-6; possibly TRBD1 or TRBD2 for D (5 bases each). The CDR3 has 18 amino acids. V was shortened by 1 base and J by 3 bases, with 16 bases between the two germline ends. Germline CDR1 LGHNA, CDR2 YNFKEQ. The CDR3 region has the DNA TGTGCCAGCAGCCAAGTTTGGCAGGGAGATAGTGGGGCCAACGTCCTGACTTTC. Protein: CASSQVWQGDSGANVLTF.

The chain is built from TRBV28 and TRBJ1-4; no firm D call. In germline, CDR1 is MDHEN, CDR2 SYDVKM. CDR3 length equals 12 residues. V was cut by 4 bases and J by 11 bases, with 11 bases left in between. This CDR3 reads CASSSNTRKLFF. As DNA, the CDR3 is TGTGCCAGCAGTTCGAATACAAGGAAACTGTTTTTT.

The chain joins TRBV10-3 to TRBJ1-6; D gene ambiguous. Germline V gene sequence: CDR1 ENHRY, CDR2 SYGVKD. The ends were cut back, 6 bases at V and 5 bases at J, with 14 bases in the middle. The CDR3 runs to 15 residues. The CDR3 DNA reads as TGTGCCATCAGGCCCGCCGGGATGAATAATTCACCCCTCCACTTT. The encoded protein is CAIRPAGMNNSPLHF.

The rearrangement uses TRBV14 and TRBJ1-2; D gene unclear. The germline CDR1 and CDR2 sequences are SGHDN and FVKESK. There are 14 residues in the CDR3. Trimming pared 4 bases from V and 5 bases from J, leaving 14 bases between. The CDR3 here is CASSPTRGRYGYTF. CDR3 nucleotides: TGTGCCAGCAGCCCTACTCGCGGGCGGTATGGCTACACCTTC.

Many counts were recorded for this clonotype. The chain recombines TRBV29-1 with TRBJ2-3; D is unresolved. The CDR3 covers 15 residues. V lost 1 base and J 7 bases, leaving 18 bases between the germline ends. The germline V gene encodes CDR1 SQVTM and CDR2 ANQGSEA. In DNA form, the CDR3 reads TGCAGCGTTGAAGTCCTCTTGGGTTCTAGAAATACGCAGTATTTT. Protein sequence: CSVEVLLGSRNTQYF.

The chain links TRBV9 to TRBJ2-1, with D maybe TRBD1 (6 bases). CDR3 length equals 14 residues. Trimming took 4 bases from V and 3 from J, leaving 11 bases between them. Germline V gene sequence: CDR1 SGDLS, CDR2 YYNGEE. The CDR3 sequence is CASSPTGYYNEQFF. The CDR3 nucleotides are TGTGCCAGCAGCCCTACAGGGTACTACAATGAGCAGTTCTTC. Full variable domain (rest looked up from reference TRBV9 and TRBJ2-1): DSGVTQTPKHLITATGQRVTLRCSPRSGDLSVYWYQQSLDQGLQFLIQYYNGEERAKGNILERFSAQQFPDLHSELNLSSLELGDSALYFCASSPTGYYNEQFFGPGTRLTVL.

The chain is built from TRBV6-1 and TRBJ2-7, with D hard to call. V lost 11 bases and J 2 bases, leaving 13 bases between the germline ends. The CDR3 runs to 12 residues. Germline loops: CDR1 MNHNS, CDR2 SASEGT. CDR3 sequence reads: CAGDDGAYEQYF. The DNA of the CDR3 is TGTGCCGGGGATGACGGAGCCTACGAGCAGTACTTC.

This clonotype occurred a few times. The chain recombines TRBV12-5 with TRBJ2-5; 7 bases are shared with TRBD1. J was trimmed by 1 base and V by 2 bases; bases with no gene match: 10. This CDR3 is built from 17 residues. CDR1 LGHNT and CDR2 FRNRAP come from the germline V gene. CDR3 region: CASGLLRTGDPQETQYF. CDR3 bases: TGTGCTAGTGGTTTGCTTCGGACAGGCGACCCCCAAGAGACCCAGTACTTC. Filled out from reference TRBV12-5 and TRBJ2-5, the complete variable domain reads DARVTQTPRHKVTEMGQEVTMRCQPILGHNTVFWYRQTMMQGLELLAYFRNRAPLDDSGMPKDRFSAEMPDATLATLKIQPSEPRDSAVYFCASGLLRTGDPQETQYFGPGTRLLVL.

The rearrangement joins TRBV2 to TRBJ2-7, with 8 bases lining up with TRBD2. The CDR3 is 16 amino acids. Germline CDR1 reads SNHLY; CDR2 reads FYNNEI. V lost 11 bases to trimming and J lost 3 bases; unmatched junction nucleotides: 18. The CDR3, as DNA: TGTGCCGGCCTAGGGGCTCGGGGACTAGAGAACTACGAGCAGTACTTC. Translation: CAGLGARGLENYEQYF.

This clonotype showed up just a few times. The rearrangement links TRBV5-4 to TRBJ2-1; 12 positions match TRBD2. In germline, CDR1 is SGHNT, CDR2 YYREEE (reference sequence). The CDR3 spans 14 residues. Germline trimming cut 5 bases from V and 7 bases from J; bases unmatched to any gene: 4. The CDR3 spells CASSPTSGGNEQFF. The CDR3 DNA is TGTGCCAGCAGTCCGACTAGCGGGGGAAATGAGCAGTTCTTC.

CDR3 residues: CASSPGTTGLYGYTF. The CDR3 region has the DNA TGCGCCAGCAGCCCGGGGACGACCGGTCTCTATGGCTACACCTTC. The chain links TRBV5-1 to TRBJ1-2; TRBD1 is a possible D gene (5 bases). The CDR3 is made up of 15 amino acids. The germline V gene encodes CDR1 SGHRS and CDR2 YFSETQ. Between the trimmed V and J ends, which lost 4 bases and 4 bases, there was a span of 17 bases.